This TCR beta chain is drawn from a study of T-cell memory formation after mild COVID-19. CDR1 and CDR2 (germline): ENHRY, SYGVKD. The ends lost 4 bases at V and 8 bases at J; junction bases unmatched: 14. The CDR3 has 17 residues. Via MiXCR, TCRdb re-called the 5' RACE reads, giving one row per CDR3 protein. The sample consists of roughly 180,000 distinct CDR3 sequences, 9.5% to 13% of them appearing once. The TCR comes from a man aged 18 to 29 who had mild COVID-19 (a few samples of this study predate the infection). Cell type and time point are not known. This rearrangement joins TRBV10-3 to TRBJ2-1, with 10 positions matching TRBD2. Sequenced: PBMCs or a T cell subset sorted from them (not recorded which). CDR3 in DNA: TGTGCCATCAGTGGGCCAGGGCCAGCGGGGGGGCCAGATGAGCAGTTCTTC. This codes for CAISGPGPAGGPDEQFF.